Presented here are 20 T cell receptor beta chains from one specimen sequenced in a study of blood T cell repertoires in COVID-19. Assay: immunoSEQ multiplex PCR; the TCRdb copy retains only in-frame clones and omits some. The repertoire holds about 100,000 clones, with 90% as singletons. Sequenced material: peripheral blood. These receptor sequences come from a man aged 60 to 69 with acute or convalescent COVID-19.

The chain couples TRBV7-9 to TRBJ1-2; D is unclear. V lost 5 bases and J lost 7, with 17 bases in between. The CDR3 consists of 14 residues. Germline loops: CDR1 SEHNR, CDR2 FQNEAQ (reference sequence). For the CDR3, the DNA is TGTGCCAGCAGCACACCCGGAGGGCAGCTTGGCTACACCTTC. Translating gives CASSTPGGQLGYTF.

The gene calls are TRBV19 and TRBJ1-2; D possibly corresponds to TRBD1 (5 bases). V was cut by 7 bases and J by 0 bases, with 9 bases left in between. The CDR3 totals 13 residues. Germline V gene sequence: CDR1 LNHDA, CDR2 SQIVND (reference sequence). The CDR3 loop reads CASTQTANYGYTF. CDR3 sequence (DNA): TGTGCCAGTACCCAGACAGCTAACTATGGCTACACCTTC.

DNA for the CDR3: TGCGCCAGCAGCCCCGGACTGCCCGGGCGGACCCAGTACTTC. Protein product: CASSPGLPGRTQYF. The gene calls are TRBV4-1 and TRBJ2-5, with TRBD2 as a possible D gene (5 bases). In germline, CDR1 is MGHRA, CDR2 YSYEKL. The CDR3 has 14 amino acids. V gave up 4 bases and J gave up 7 bases, with 16 bases separating them.

This clone came up a few times. The chain has TRBV2 and TRBJ2-3; D is possibly TRBD2 (5 bases). This CDR3 has 13 residues. Germline CDR1 and CDR2: SNHLY and FYNNEI. Trimming removed 11 bases from V and 2 bases from J, with 14 bases in between. Here the CDR3 DNA reads TGTGCCTCCCTGCGGGCGGACACAGATACGCAGTATTTT. Protein product: CASLRADTDTQYF.

This chain uses TRBV19 with TRBJ2-1; a weak D match, TRBD2 (5 bases). V was trimmed by 1 base and J by 5 bases, leaving 12 bases between them. CDR1 and CDR2 from the germline V gene are LNHDA and SQIVND (reference sequence). This CDR3 is built from 15 residues. CDR3: CASSIGPLENNEQFF. CDR3 DNA: TGTGCCAGTAGTATAGGCCCACTAGAGAACAATGAGCAGTTCTTC.

On this clone itself: Sequence at one end of the junction differs from germline and may be a read error. The DNA of the CDR3 is TGTGCTAGCAGCGAGTTGCCGGGACAGGGAAGGGGGGAGACCCAGTACTTC. Translated: CASSELPGQGRGETQYF. The genes are TRBV7-7 and TRBJ2-5, with 9 bases fitting TRBD1. Germline assignment: CDR1 SSHAT and CDR2 FNYEAQ (reference sequence). The CDR3 has 17 amino acids. Complete variable domain (other parts from reference TRBV7-7 and TRBJ2-5): GAGVSQSPRYKVTKRGQDVTLRCDPISSHATLYWYQQALGQGPEFLTYFNYEAQPDKSGLPSDRFSAERPEGSISTLTIQRTEQRDSAMYRCASSELPGQGRGETQYFGPGTRLLVL.

CDR3 residues: CASRVNRASPDTQYF. CDR3 DNA sequence: TGTGCAAGTCGCGTAAATCGAGCGAGCCCAGATACGCAGTATTTT. V gene TRBV12-2 combines with J gene TRBJ2-3; the table's D call, TRBD2, was not checked against the DNA. TRBV12-2 is listed as a pseudogene. The CDR3 has 15 residues.

J is TRBJ2-7 and V is TRBV5-5; 7 nucleotides align to TRBD1. Unmatched junction bases numbered 5, after V lost 0 bases and J lost 2 bases. Germline-derived CDR1 and CDR2 are SGHKS and YYEKEE (reference sequence). The CDR3 loop spans 15 amino acids. DNA for the CDR3: TGTGCCAGCAGCTTGGTGGCCGGGACAGCCTACGAGCAGTACTTC. Protein product: CASSLVAGTAYEQYF.

The chain combines TRBV29-1 with TRBJ1-5; 7 bases line up with TRBD1. V was clipped by 5 bases and J by 3 bases; unmatched bases: 7. CDR1 and CDR2 (germline): SQVTM, ANQGSEA. The CDR3 has 14 amino acids. CDR3 DNA sequence: TGCAGCGTTAGGGCAGGGGGAGACAATCAGCCCCAGCATTTT. Protein sequence: CSVRAGGDNQPQHF.

CDR3 loop: CASSQVGGGTGDTQYF. CDR3 sequence (DNA): TGCGCCAGCAGCCAAGTGGGCGGCGGGACGGGAGATACGCAGTATTTT. This rearrangement joins TRBV4-3 to TRBJ2-3; the D gene is possibly TRBD2 (6 bases). V dropped 1 base and J dropped 5 bases, with 16 bases sitting between them. CDR1 and CDR2 from the germline V gene are LGHNA and YSLEER. The CDR3 consists of 16 residues.

The V gene is TRBV21-1, the J gene TRBJ2-1; the table's D call of TRBD2 was not tested on the DNA. TRBV21-1 is described as a pseudogene. The length of the CDR3 is 15 residues. The CDR3 is CASTGTSGRTDEQFF. The CDR3, as DNA: TGTGCCAGCACTGGGACTAGCGGGAGAACTGATGAGCAGTTCTTC.

The chain recombines TRBV4-3 with TRBJ1-5; D is undetermined. The V and J ends lost 0 bases and 6 bases respectively, with 6 bases between them. Germline V lookup: CDR1 LGHNA, CDR2 YSLEER. This CDR3 has 13 residues. CDR3 in DNA: TGCGCCAGCAGCCAAGATAGCCTTCAGCCCCAGCATTTT. Amino acids: CASSQDSLQPQHF.

The rearrangement uses TRBV7-8 and TRBJ2-7; D is undetermined. Germline V gene data show CDR1 as SGHVS and CDR2 as FQNEAQ. CDR3 length equals 12 residues. V was cut by 2 bases and J by 6 bases, with 8 bases left in between. CDR3 region: CASSLYVFEQYF. CDR3 nucleotides: TGTGCCAGCAGCTTATATGTTTTCGAGCAGTACTTC.

The DNA for the CDR3 is TGCAGCGTGCGGGTTTACAATGAGCAGTTCTTC. It translates to CSVRVYNEQFF. The chain is built from TRBV29-1 and TRBJ2-1, with D perhaps matching TRBD2 (5 bases). CDR3 length: 11 residues. The V and J ends lost 6 bases and 4 bases respectively, with 7 bases between them. The germline V gene has CDR1 SQVTM and CDR2 ANQGSEA.

The rearrangement joins TRBV12-3 or TRBV12-4 to TRBJ2-7, with D perhaps matching TRBD1 (5 bases). The CDR3 covers 12 residues. The ends were cut back, 8 bases at V and 3 bases at J, with 11 bases in the middle. The chain's CDR3 is CASSYQGYEQYF. The CDR3 DNA reads TGTGCCAGCTCATACCAGGGCTACGAGCAGTACTTC.

The rearrangement joins TRBV7-2 to TRBJ1-3; no clear D gene. The V and J ends lost 1 base and 7 bases respectively, with 8 bases between them. Germline CDR1 SGHTA, CDR2 FQGNSA. The length of the CDR3 is 13 residues. The CDR3: CASSLGGSNTIYF. The CDR3 DNA is TGTGCCAGCAGCTTAGGAGGGTCGAACACCATATATTTT.

The chain combines TRBV27 with TRBJ2-4, with TRBD1 matching 10 bases. Germline CDR1 MNHEY, CDR2 SMNVEV (reference sequence). The CDR3 runs to 14 residues. J was trimmed by 12 bases and V by 4 bases; bases with no gene match: 9. CDR3 loop: CASSSNTDRGRQYF. DNA for the CDR3: TGTGCCAGCAGTTCAAACACTGACAGGGGGCGTCAGTACTTC.

The chain carries TRBV18 and TRBJ1-1, with 8 bases identical to TRBD1. The trim removed 4 bases at V and 4 bases at J, leaving 11 bases unmatched. Germline-derived CDR1 and CDR2 are KGHSH and LQKENI. This CDR3 contains 16 residues. The CDR3 sequence: CASSLDQHTGGTEAFF. CDR3 bases: TGTGCCAGCTCACTGGATCAGCATACAGGGGGCACTGAAGCTTTCTTT.

The V call is TRBV2, the J call TRBJ2-1; 16 positions agree with TRBD2. The J segment lost 1 base and the V segment lost 2 bases, leaving 2 bases of the junction unmatched. This CDR3 is built from 18 residues. Germline V lookup: CDR1 SNHLY, CDR2 FYNNEI. In DNA form, the CDR3 reads TGTGCCAGCAGTGAACGGGGACTAGCGGGAGGGTCCTACAATGAGCAGTTCTTC. This translates into CASSERGLAGGSYNEQFF.

The rearrangement joins TRBV19 to TRBJ1-5, with no clear D. The V gene lost 7 bases and the J gene lost 1 base, with 14 bases spanning the gap. Per germline, CDR1 LNHDA and CDR2 SQIVND (reference sequence). The CDR3 has 15 residues. The CDR3 nucleotides read TGTGCCAGTACCCTAATGCCGTTCAGCAATCAGCCCCAGCATTTT. It yields the protein CASTLMPFSNQPQHF.